The TCR beta chain under discussion was sequenced for a study of T cells after yellow fever vaccination. Study findings and constraints: Most clones from primary vaccination were detected again post-booster (96% CD4, 88% CD8). A limited proportion of clonotypes was detected within both the CD4 and CD8 compartments.

Concerning this clonotype itself: Its antigen remains unknown.

A single record per CDR3 protein comes from TCRdb applying MiXCR to the 5' RACE reads. The data show some 550,000 distinct CDR3 sequences, with 19% seen just once and roughly 13% held by the top ten. The material was PBMCs, obtained 15 days after the yellow fever booster vaccination. This receptor was identified in a man aged 25 to 40 who received the YFV17D yellow fever vaccine.

DNA for the CDR3: TGCGCCAGCAGTCCAGGGGATTACAATGAGCAGTTCTTC. The encoded protein is CASSPGDYNEQFF. The J gene is TRBJ2-1, the V gene TRBV10-2; maybe TRBD1 (6 bases). CDR3 length equals 13 residues. The V gene's germline CDR1 is WSHSY and CDR2 SAAADI. V lost 5 bases, J lost 4 bases, and 9 bases lay in between.